The source of this T cell receptor (beta chain) is a study of blood T cell repertoires in COVID-19. About the study: The study drew acute and convalescent COVID-19 samples from the United States, Italy and Spain. PBMCs, B-cell-depleted T cells, or T cells were the source of the cDNA or gDNA that made up the material.

TCRdb keeps only in-frame clones here, not all; method: immunoSEQ multiplex PCR. The sample comprises 250,000 to 300,000 clones, over 65% of which are singletons, and under 5.5% rests with the top ten. Germline loops: CDR1 SEHNR, CDR2 FQNEAQ (reference sequence). Trimming cost V 6 bases and J 2 bases, with 12 bases left between them. The CDR3 runs 14 residues. This TCR was recovered from a man between 60 and 70 years old who had recovered from COVID-19. The V and J genes are TRBV7-9 and TRBJ2-3; D might be TRBD2 (6 bases). Sample: peripheral blood. The CDR3 sequence: CASRAGTNTDTQYF. Here the CDR3 DNA reads TGTGCCAGCAGGGCGGGGACGAACACAGATACGCAGTATTTT.